The TCR beta chain described here comes from a study of blood T cell repertoires in COVID-19. At the level of the study: Sites across the United States, Italy and Spain contributed samples from acute and convalescent COVID-19. In each case, the material was cDNA or gDNA derived from T cells, B-cell-depleted T cells, or PBMCs.

Authors' analysis steps: Amplification of reference gene primers provided the estimated nucleated cell counts. Assay used: immunoSEQ multiplex PCR; TCRdb lists only in-frame clones, some missing. That table is the source of V, J and clone size, and D and trimming were worked out from the DNA. The sample includes about 150,000 clones, more than 85% of them seen just once. The Seattle patients, enrolled during active infection, were followed longitudinally. The sample comprised peripheral blood. This TCR came from an elderly woman with COVID-19, enrolled during active disease.

This CDR3 reads CASSEAVGALANYGYTF. As DNA, the CDR3 is TGTGCCAGCAGTGAAGCGGTAGGGGCCTTAGCTAACTATGGCTACACCTTC. J is TRBJ1-2 and V is TRBV6-1; tentative D call: TRBD1 (5 bases). From germline, CDR1 is MNHNS and CDR2 SASEGT. This CDR3 is built from 17 residues. V shed 0 bases and J shed 0 bases, with 14 bases lying between them.